What follows are 13 T cell receptor beta chains derived from one specimen sequenced in a study of T cell responses to AZD1222 COVID-19 vaccine (dated by TCRdb to about 2021). The sample's time point label, in plain terms: baseline before first vaccination. Library preparation was by the immunoSEQ multiplex PCR assay. The table comes from immuneACCESS by way of TCRdb, which keeps in-frame sequences with V and J called. Part of the clones is missing from these tables; in studies checked, under half for an unresolved V gene and the rest for unknown reasons. This sample is represented by more than 90,000 clones; around 83% of them were singletons. The ten largest make up around 1.5% of the sample. Sequencing was performed on peripheral blood, taken on day 0 of AZD1222 vaccination. The receptors come from an adult in good health.

This chain links TRBV4-1 with TRBJ2-1; TRBD2 aligns across 8 bases. Germline V gene lookup returns CDR1 MGHRA and CDR2 YSYEKL. CDR3 size: 14 residues. Germline trimming cut 1 base from V and 6 bases from J; bases unmatched to any gene: 2. In nucleotides, the CDR3 is TGCGCCAGCAGCCAAGCGGGAGGGAGCAATGAGCAGTTCTTC. Protein sequence: CASSQAGGSNEQFF.

DNA for the CDR3: TGTGCCAGCAGCGCCGGTCCTCGGACAACTAATGAAAAACTGTTTTTT. Translation gives CASSAGPRTTNEKLFF. The rearrangement joins TRBV9 to TRBJ1-4; D ambiguous. CDR3 length: 16 residues. V shed 3 bases and J shed 0 bases, with 12 bases lying between them. CDR1 and CDR2 from the germline V gene are SGDLS and YYNGEE.

V gene TRBV28 combines with J gene TRBJ1-1; possible D gene TRBD1, 5 bases. This CDR3 spans 16 amino acids. Germline loops: CDR1 MDHEN, CDR2 SYDVKM. V gave up 3 bases and J gave up 0 bases, with 14 bases separating them. In nucleotides, the CDR3 is TGTGCCAGCAGTTTCGAACAGGACGCAATGAACACTGAAGCTTTCTTT. Its translation: CASSFEQDAMNTEAFF.

This chain uses TRBV10-3 with TRBJ1-1; D is uncertain. Germline-derived CDR1 and CDR2 are ENHRY and SYGVKD. The ends were cut back, 8 bases at V and 0 bases at J, with 13 bases in the middle. CDR3 length: 14 amino acids. CDR3 region: CAIWSASMNTEAFF. Here the CDR3 DNA reads TGTGCCATCTGGTCGGCGAGTATGAACACTGAAGCTTTCTTT.

V gene TRBV27 combines with J gene TRBJ1-4; D unclear. V was cut by 4 bases and J by 7 bases, with 22 bases left in between. Germline lookup yields CDR1 MNHEY and CDR2 SMNVEV (reference sequence). This CDR3 contains 17 residues. The CDR3 is CASSYRARTDVSEKLFF. The DNA for the CDR3 is TGTGCCAGCAGTTATCGGGCCAGGACCGACGTGAGTGAAAAACTGTTTTTT.

The chain combines TRBV19 with TRBJ2-7; 8 bases align to TRBD2. The CDR3 has 12 amino acids. V gave up 9 bases and J gave up 1 base; unmatched junction bases: 2. Germline CDR1 and CDR2: LNHDA and SQIVND (reference sequence). CDR3 DNA: TGTGCCAGCGCGGGGGGTTCCTACGAGCAGTACTTC. This translates into CASAGGSYEQYF.

The chain couples TRBV23-1 to TRBJ1-1, with D possibly matching TRBD1 (5 bases). TRBV23-1 is an ORF, with its function uncertain. V lost 0 bases and J 4 bases, leaving 12 bases between the germline ends. The CDR3 is 15 residues long. As DNA, the CDR3 is TGCGCCAGCAGTCAATCAAGGGGAGTGGGCACTGAAGCTTTCTTT. This translates into CASSQSRGVGTEAFF.

The chain joins TRBV12-3 or TRBV12-4 to TRBJ1-2; D is ambiguous. CDR3 size: 12 residues. Trimming pared 5 bases from V and 7 bases from J, leaving 11 bases between. CDR3 DNA: TGTGCCAGCAGTCCCGAAGGCATTGGCTACACCTTC. This translates into CASSPEGIGYTF.

The gene calls are TRBV7-9 and TRBJ2-3; 7 bases match TRBD2. CDR3 size: 14 residues. With V trimmed by 5 bases and J by 2 bases, 4 bases remained unmatched. Germline CDR1 and CDR2: SEHNR and FQNEAQ (reference sequence). The CDR3 DNA reads TGTGCCAGCAGCGCCGGACTAGACACAGATACGCAGTATTTT. As protein: CASSAGLDTDTQYF.

This chain joins TRBV7-9 and TRBJ1-2, with D hard to call. V was shortened by 0 bases and J by 0 bases, with 8 bases between the two germline ends. This CDR3 has 15 amino acids. Per the germline V gene, CDR1 is SEHNR and CDR2 is FQNEAQ (reference sequence). The CDR3 loop reads CASSLAYAANYGYTF. The DNA for the CDR3 is TGTGCCAGCAGCTTAGCTTATGCGGCTAACTATGGCTACACCTTC.

The gene calls are TRBV7-2 and TRBJ1-1; D not resolved. CDR1 is SGHTA and CDR2 is FQGNSA in the germline V gene. The length of the CDR3 is 15 residues. V lost 0 bases and J lost 0, with 8 bases in between. CDR3 coding DNA: TGTGCCAGCAGCTTAGCGCCCCTAGTGAACACTGAAGCTTTCTTT. Its protein product is CASSLAPLVNTEAFF.

The chain has TRBV28 and TRBJ1-2; unclear D gene. The CDR3 length is 15 residues. Trimming cost V 0 bases and J 7 bases, with 15 bases left between them. CDR1 MDHEN and CDR2 SYDVKM come from the germline V gene. This CDR3 reads CASSLWGSTTGGYTF. The CDR3 coding sequence is TGTGCCAGCAGTTTATGGGGATCAACTACGGGTGGCTACACCTTC.

The chain recombines TRBV9 with TRBJ1-6; D remains ambiguous. The germline gives CDR1 SGDLS, CDR2 YYNGEE. This CDR3 spans 16 amino acids. V lost 3 bases and J lost 7, with 17 bases in between. The CDR3 nucleotides are TGTGCCAGCAGCGCTGACGCGGGAGAGATAAATTCACCCCTCCACTTT. Translation: CASSADAGEINSPLHF. The whole variable domain, remainder taken from reference TRBV9 and TRBJ1-6, is DSGVTQTPKHLITATGQRVTLRCSPRSGDLSVYWYQQSLDQGLQFLIQYYNGEERAKGNILERFSAQQFPDLHSELNLSSLELGDSALYFCASSADAGEINSPLHFGNGTRLTVT.